The next 8 T cell receptor beta chains were all read from a single sample in a study of T cell responses to AZD1222 COVID-19 vaccine. The protocol was immunoSEQ multiplex PCR, while the TCRdb copy is restricted to in-frame clones and leaves out a portion. Among about 63,000 clones listed, approximately 83% were seen once. The sequenced sample was peripheral blood, obtained 28 days after the second AZD1222 dose. The receptors shown here come from an adult who received the AZD1222 COVID-19 vaccine.

V and J are TRBV7-9 and TRBJ1-2; D is undetermined. Germline CDR1 reads SEHNR; CDR2 reads FQNEAQ (reference sequence). This CDR3 has 14 amino acids. V was cut by 2 bases and J by 8 bases, with 15 bases left in between. CDR3 in DNA: TGTGCCAGCAGCTTACCCGAGGTCGGCGAGGGCTACACCTTC. It is translated as CASSLPEVGEGYTF.

The chain links TRBV5-6 to TRBJ1-2, with 9 bases lining up with TRBD1. The CDR3 extends over 13 amino acids. Germline V gene data show CDR1 as SGHDT and CDR2 as YYEEEE. The V and J ends lost 4 bases and 11 bases, in that order; junction bases with no gene match: 9. CDR3 in DNA: TGTGCCAGCAGCGGGGGACAGGGATTGGGTTACACCTTC. Amino acids: CASSGGQGLGYTF.

This chain joins TRBV7-7 and TRBJ2-7; 9 bases fit TRBD1. Trimming removed 1 base from V and 4 bases from J; junction bases left unmatched: 2. Germline CDR1 reads SSHAT; CDR2 reads FNYEAQ (reference sequence). The CDR3 is 14 amino acids. The CDR3: CASSLEQGAYEQYF. The CDR3 nucleotides read TGTGCCAGCAGCTTAGAACAGGGGGCTTACGAGCAGTACTTC.

The V call is TRBV9, the J call TRBJ1-4; a possible D gene is TRBD1 (6 bases). With 0 bases removed from V and 10 bases from J, the gap between germline ends came to 13 bases. Germline V gene data show CDR1 as SGDLS and CDR2 as YYNGEE. The CDR3 covers 14 residues. CDR3 DNA sequence: TGTGCCAGCAGCGTAGGGGCGGACAGCGCAAAACTGTTTTTT. Protein sequence: CASSVGADSAKLFF. The full variable domain, completed using reference TRBV9 and TRBJ1-4, is DSGVTQTPKHLITATGQRVTLRCSPRSGDLSVYWYQQSLDQGLQFLIQYYNGEERAKGNILERFSAQQFPDLHSELNLSSLELGDSALYFCASSVGADSAKLFFGSGTQLSVL.

V usage is TRBV6-5 and J usage is TRBJ1-4; D unclear. In germline, CDR1 is MNHEY, CDR2 SVGAGI. The CDR3 is 14 amino acids. V shed 8 bases and J shed 2 bases, with 12 bases lying between them. This chain's CDR3 is CASRMGGTNEKLFF. The CDR3 DNA reads TGTGCCAGCCGCATGGGAGGGACTAATGAAAAACTGTTTTTT.

V usage is TRBV27 and J usage is TRBJ1-5; D unclear. CDR1 is MNHEY, CDR2 SMNVEV, per germline (reference sequence). Trimming removed 5 bases from V and 6 bases from J, with 14 bases in between. The length of the CDR3 is 14 residues. CDR3: CASSPSAFSQPQHF. The CDR3 DNA follows: TGTGCCAGCAGTCCCTCCGCTTTTAGTCAGCCCCAGCATTTT.

The V gene is TRBV6-1, the J gene TRBJ1-1; weak D call: TRBD1 (5 bases). Germline CDR1 reads MNHNS; CDR2 reads SASEGT. V was clipped by 2 bases and J by 6 bases, with 13 bases between them. This CDR3 is built from 14 residues. The CDR3 DNA reads TGTGCCAGCAGTGAATGGGGGGATCGGTCTGAAGCTTTCTTT. The encoded protein is CASSEWGDRSEAFF.

This rearrangement joins TRBV30 to TRBJ2-1, with D tentatively TRBD1 (6 bases). CDR3 size: 14 residues. Trimming removed 5 bases at V and 2 bases at J, with 13 bases between. Per germline, CDR1 GTSNPN and CDR2 SVGIG (reference sequence). The DNA for the CDR3 is TGTGCCTGGGAACAGGGATACACCTACAATGAGCAGTTCTTC. This sequence encodes CAWEQGYTYNEQFF.